Listed below are T cell receptor beta chains from one sample, sequenced in a study of blood T cell repertoires in COVID-19. This table comes from immunoSEQ multiplex PCR, and its TCRdb copy is limited to in-frame clones, with some not included. The sample includes roughly 50,000 clones, 80% to 90% of them seen just once. Sequenced input: peripheral blood. The receptor set was obtained from a woman at least 80 years old with COVID-19, enrolled during active disease. Each CDR3 is given without its conserved first and last residue. Fields, in order: D gene, clone size, J gene, V gene, CDR3 protein. A D gene is named only where the DNA matches it firmly. Only some rows state a clone size, as once, few, many or a class for expanded clones.

-	-	TRBJ2-2	TRBV19	ASSSGGTAGELF
-	-	TRBJ1-6	TRBV6-5	ATRRGDNSPLH
-	-	TRBJ2-3	TRBV6-6	ASSSPIGRRDTQY
-	-	TRBJ1-1	TRBV5-1	ASRFGGRVNTEAF
-	-	TRBJ2-3	TRBV23-1	ASSSRVILNTDTQY
TRBD1	-	TRBJ1-3	TRBV25-1	ASIPTGGFGNTIY
-	-	TRBJ1-1	TRBV2	ASSHGVIRNTEAF
-	-	TRBJ1-1	TRBV7-9	ASSSRQVVGTEAF
TRBD1	-	TRBJ2-2	TRBV5-1	ASSFLPGQGTSGELF
-	-	TRBJ1-1	TRBV25-1	ASRGVRTMNTEAF
-	-	TRBJ1-1	TRBV9	ASSADRNTEAF
-	-	TRBJ1-5	TRBV4-1	ASSQDDTYNQPQH
-	-	TRBJ2-3	TRBV19	ASSSRPSTPGDTQY
-	-	TRBJ2-5	TRBV11-3	ASSQRPRSDQY
TRBD1	-	TRBJ1-2	TRBV19	ASRVGDRGWDGYT
TRBD1	once	TRBJ1-2	TRBV18	ASSPRGQGLPYGYT
TRBD1	-	TRBJ2-5	TRBV11-2	ASSSSPGTGKETQY
-	-	TRBJ1-5	TRBV13	ASNIRGANQPQH
-	-	TRBJ1-2	TRBV5-1	ASSLENRAGNGYT
-	-	TRBJ2-1	TRBV7-2	ASSMTVGSREQF
TRBD2	-	TRBJ2-3	TRBV19	ASSPLGSGRSDTQY
-	-	TRBJ1-1	TRBV7-9	ASSLEGWHKAF
-	-	TRBJ1-2	TRBV5-6	ASSFRLNANYGYT
TRBD1	-	TRBJ2-7	TRBV19	ASSMTGTGAYEQY
TRBD1	-	TRBJ2-7	TRBV6-6	ASSGGGTGDHEQY
TRBD1	-	TRBJ1-2	TRBV5-1	ASSLAADRGDYGYT
TRBD1	-	TRBJ1-1	TRBV19	ASSSDRGRWGTEAF
TRBD2	-	TRBJ2-3	TRBV2	ASSEGLAGSTDTQY
TRBD1	-	TRBJ1-4	TRBV10-3	AISGSGTGGEKLF
TRBD1	-	TRBJ1-4	TRBV4-2	ASSQDPREGGFEKLF
TRBD1	-	TRBJ1-2	TRBV18	ASGTGTANYGYT
-	-	TRBJ2-3	TRBV5-8	ASSLGTVTDTQY